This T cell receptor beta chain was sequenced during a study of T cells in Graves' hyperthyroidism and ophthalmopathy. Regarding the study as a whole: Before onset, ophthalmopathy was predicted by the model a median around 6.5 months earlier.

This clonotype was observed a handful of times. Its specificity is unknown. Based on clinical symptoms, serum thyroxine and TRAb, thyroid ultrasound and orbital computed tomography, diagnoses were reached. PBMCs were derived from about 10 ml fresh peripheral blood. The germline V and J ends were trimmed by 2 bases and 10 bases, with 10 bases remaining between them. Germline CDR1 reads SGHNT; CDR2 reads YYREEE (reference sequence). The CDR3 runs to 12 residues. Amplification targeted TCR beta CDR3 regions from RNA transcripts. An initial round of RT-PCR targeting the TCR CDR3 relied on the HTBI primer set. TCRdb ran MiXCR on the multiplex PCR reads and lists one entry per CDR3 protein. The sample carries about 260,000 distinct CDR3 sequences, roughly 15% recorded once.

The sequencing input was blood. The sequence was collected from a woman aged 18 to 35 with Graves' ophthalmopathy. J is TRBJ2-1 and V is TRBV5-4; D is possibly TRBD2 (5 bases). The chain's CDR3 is CASSFSGWEQFF. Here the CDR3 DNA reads TGTGCCAGCAGCTTTTCGGGGTGGGAGCAGTTCTTC. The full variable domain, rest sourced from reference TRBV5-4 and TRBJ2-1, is ETGVTQSPTHLIKTRGQQVTLRCSSQSGHNTVSWYQQALGQGPQFIFQYYREEENGRGNFPPRFSGLQFPNYSSELNVNALELDDSALYLCASSFSGWEQFFGPGTRLTVL.